This entry features one TCR beta chain sequence. At the DNA level, this CDR3 is encoded by other sequences in the same sample as well. Germline CDR1 and CDR2: MNHEY and SMNVEV (reference sequence). This CDR3 is built from 15 residues. V lost 2 bases, J lost 0 bases, and 9 bases lay in between. The data derive from a study of shared clonotypes between healthy human individuals. Naive CD8 cells comprised CD45RO-negative, CCR7-positively selected cells, excluding terminally differentiated effector memory CD45RA+ cells. Here immunoSEQ multiplex PCR was the method, and the copy in TCRdb shows in-frame clones only, minus some. The data contain 800,000 to 950,000 clones, approximately 96% of them seen just once; the ten biggest clones take up roughly 0.23%.

The specimen sequenced was naive CD8+ T cells sorted from blood. The receptor's source is a man aged 25-40 years in good health. V usage is TRBV27 and J usage is TRBJ2-3; tentative D call: TRBD2 (6 bases). The CDR3 coding sequence is TGTGCCAGCAGTTTACTGCGGGGTAGCACAGATACGCAGTATTTT. Protein: CASSLLRGSTDTQYF.